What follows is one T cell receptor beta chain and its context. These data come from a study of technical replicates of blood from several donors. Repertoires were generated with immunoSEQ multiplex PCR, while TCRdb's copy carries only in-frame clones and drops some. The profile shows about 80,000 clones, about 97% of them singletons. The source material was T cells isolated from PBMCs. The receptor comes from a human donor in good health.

CDR3 region: CAWSSGVAGTGWEQYF. As DNA, the CDR3 is TGTGCCTGGAGTTCCGGCGTAGCGGGTACCGGCTGGGAGCAGTACTTC. V gene TRBV30 combines with J gene TRBJ2-7, with 7 bases matching TRBD2. The CDR3 is 16 amino acids. Germline V gene data show CDR1 as GTSNPN and CDR2 as SVGIG (reference sequence). The junction had 17 bases not matched to a gene; V was cut back by 2 bases and J by 7 bases.